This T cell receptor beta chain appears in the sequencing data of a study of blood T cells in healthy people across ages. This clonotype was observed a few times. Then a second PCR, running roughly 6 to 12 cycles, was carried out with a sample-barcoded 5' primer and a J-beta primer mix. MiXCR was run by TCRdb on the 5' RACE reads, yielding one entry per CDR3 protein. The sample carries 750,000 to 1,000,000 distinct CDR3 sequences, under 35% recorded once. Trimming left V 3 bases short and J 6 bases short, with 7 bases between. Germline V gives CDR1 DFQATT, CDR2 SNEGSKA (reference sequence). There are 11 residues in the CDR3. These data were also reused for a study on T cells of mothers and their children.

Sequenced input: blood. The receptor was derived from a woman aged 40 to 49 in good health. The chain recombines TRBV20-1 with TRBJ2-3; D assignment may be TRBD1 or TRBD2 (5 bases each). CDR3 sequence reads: CSASWGDTQYF. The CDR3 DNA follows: TGCAGTGCTAGTTGGGGGGATACGCAGTATTTT.